This T cell receptor (beta chain) was sequenced during a study of blood T cell repertoires in COVID-19. Turning to the study itself: Sites in the United States, Italy and Spain provided acute and convalescent COVID-19 samples. PBMCs, B-cell-depleted T cells, or T cells provided the cDNA or gDNA that made up the material.

The CDR3 spans 21 residues. The V end lost 2 bases, the J end lost 0 bases, and 26 bases lay between the germline ends. How the authors handled the data: Reference gene primers were amplified, and this amplification served to estimate nucleated cell counts. Sequencing used immunoSEQ multiplex PCR; TCRdb keeps in-frame clones, though not all of them. The D gene and trimming were derived from the DNA, and the V and J assignments and clone size from that table. The sample has about 200,000 clones; 82% are singletons. The genes are TRBV23-1 and TRBJ1-5; D uncertain. TRBV23-1 falls under the ORF class, with uncertain function. The specimen was peripheral blood. This receptor was identified in a human donor with acute or convalescent COVID-19. The donor label of this sample is uncertain. CDR3 amino acids: CASSQLTGTVWMFYSNQPQHF. As DNA, the CDR3 is TGCGCCAGCAGTCAACTAACGGGAACTGTCTGGATGTTTTATAGCAATCAGCCCCAGCATTTT.